This TCR beta chain was sequenced for a study of T-cell memory formation after mild COVID-19. Study results and caveats: Some clones that responded turned up in pre-infection memory, which suggests that cross-reactive memory joined in.

TCRdb itself ran the 5' RACE reads through MiXCR, one entry per CDR3 protein. The sample lists about 180,000 distinct CDR3 sequences; less than 20% were seen once. About this clonotype itself: Antigen specificity is unknown.

This CDR3 spans 13 amino acids. Trimming took off 1 base at V and 5 bases at J, with 8 bases between the two ends. Germline CDR1 reads LGHDT; CDR2 reads YNNKEL (reference sequence). Sequenced material: PBMCs or a T cell subset sorted from them (not recorded which). The chain combines TRBV3-1 with TRBJ2-5; TRBD2 might be the D (5 bases). This TCR derives from a man aged 18 to 29 who had mild COVID-19 (a few samples of this study predate the infection). Cell type and time point are not known. CDR3 bases: TGTGCCAGCAGCCAAGCTAGCCGGGAGACCCAGTACTTC. It specifies CASSQASRETQYF.